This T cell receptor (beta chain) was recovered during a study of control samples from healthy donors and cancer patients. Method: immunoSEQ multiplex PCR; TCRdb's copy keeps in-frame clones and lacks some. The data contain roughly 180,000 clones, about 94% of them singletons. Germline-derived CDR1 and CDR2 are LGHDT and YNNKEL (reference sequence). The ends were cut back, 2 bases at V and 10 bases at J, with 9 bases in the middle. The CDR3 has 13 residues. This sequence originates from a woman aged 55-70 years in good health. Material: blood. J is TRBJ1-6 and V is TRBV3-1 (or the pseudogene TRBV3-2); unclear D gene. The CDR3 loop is CASSQQIGSPLHF. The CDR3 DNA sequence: TGTGCCAGCAGCCAACAAATTGGATCACCCCTCCACTTT.